The clone carrying this TCR beta chain occurred a few times. This record belongs to a study of blood T cell repertoires in COVID-19. This CDR3 has 14 residues. Germline assignment: CDR1 SEHNR and CDR2 FQNEAQ (reference sequence). The ends were cut back, 5 bases at V and 4 bases at J, with 15 bases in the middle. Using immunoSEQ multiplex PCR, the repertoire was profiled, and TCRdb retains in-frame clones only, with some absent. Here the sample spans about 250,000 clones, 70% to 90% being singletons. This clonotype was sampled from a man aged 18 to 30 with active or convalescent COVID-19. J is TRBJ2-7 and V is TRBV7-9, with D perhaps TRBD2 (6 bases). The sequenced sample was peripheral blood. The CDR3 nucleotides are TGTGCCAGCAGCGGACTACGCGCACCTTACGAGCAGTACTTC. This codes for CASSGLRAPYEQYF.